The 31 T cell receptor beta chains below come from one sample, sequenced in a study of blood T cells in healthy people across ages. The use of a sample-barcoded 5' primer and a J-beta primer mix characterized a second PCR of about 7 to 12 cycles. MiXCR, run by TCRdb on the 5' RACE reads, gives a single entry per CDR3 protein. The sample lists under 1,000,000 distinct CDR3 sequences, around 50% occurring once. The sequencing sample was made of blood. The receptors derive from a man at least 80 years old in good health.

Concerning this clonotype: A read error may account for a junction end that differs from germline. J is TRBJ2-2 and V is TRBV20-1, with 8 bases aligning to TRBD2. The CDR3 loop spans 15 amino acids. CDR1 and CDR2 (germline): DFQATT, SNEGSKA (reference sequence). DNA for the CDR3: TGCGGTGCTAGAGATACTACGGGAGGGGGTCGGGAGCTGTTTTTT. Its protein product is CGARDTTGGGRELFF.

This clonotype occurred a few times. This CDR3 reads CASSLKDRGGEQYF. In nucleotides, the CDR3 is TGTGCCAGCAGTTTAAAGGACAGGGGAGGCGAGCAGTACTTC. V usage is TRBV12-3 or TRBV12-4 and J usage is TRBJ2-7; 9 bases match TRBD1. The CDR3 loop spans 14 amino acids. Losses at the gene ends were 2 bases for V and 6 bases for J; bases not matched to a gene: 5.

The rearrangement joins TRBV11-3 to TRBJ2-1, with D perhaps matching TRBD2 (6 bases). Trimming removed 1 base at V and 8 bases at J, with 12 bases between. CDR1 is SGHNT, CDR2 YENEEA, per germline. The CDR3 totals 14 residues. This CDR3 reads CASSLVGSLDEQFF. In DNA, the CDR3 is TGTGCCAGCAGCTTAGTCGGGAGTCTCGATGAGCAGTTCTTC.

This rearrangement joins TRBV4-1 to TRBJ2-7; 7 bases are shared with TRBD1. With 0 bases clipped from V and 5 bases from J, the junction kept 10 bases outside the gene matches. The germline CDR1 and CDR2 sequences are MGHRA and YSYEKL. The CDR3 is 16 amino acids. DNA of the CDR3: TGCGCCAGCAGCCAAGAGGGGGACAGTGCTTACCACGAGCAGTACTTC. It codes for CASSQEGDSAYHEQYF.

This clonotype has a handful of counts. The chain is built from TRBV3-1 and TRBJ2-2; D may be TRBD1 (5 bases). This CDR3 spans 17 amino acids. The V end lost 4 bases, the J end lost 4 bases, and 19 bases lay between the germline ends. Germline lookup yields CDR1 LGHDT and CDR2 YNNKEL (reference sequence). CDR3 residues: CASSLRRVYTGTGELFF. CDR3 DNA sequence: TGTGCCAGCAGCCTTCGCAGGGTTTATACAGGCACCGGGGAGCTGTTTTTT.

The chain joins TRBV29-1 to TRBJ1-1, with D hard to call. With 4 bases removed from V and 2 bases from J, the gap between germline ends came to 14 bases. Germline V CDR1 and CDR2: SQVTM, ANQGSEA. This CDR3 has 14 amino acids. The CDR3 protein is CSVVVRSPNTEAFF. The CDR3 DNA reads TGCAGCGTTGTGGTCCGGAGTCCTAACACTGAAGCTTTCTTT.

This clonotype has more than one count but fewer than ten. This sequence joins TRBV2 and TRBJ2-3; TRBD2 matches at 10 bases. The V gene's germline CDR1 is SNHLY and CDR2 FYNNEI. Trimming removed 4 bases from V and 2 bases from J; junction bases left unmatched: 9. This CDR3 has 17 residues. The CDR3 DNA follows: TGTGCCAGCAGTGGTAGCGGGAGGAGGGATTACACAGATACGCAGTATTTT. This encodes CASSGSGRRDYTDTQYF.

CDR3 loop: CSAGLREGRTDTQYF. The CDR3 DNA follows: TGCAGTGCTGGATTGCGGGAGGGACGCACAGATACGCAGTATTTT. The chain couples TRBV20-1 to TRBJ2-3; 9 positions agree with TRBD2. The CDR3 extends over 15 amino acids. V lost 5 bases and J lost 1; bases outside the gene matches: 7. Germline lookup yields CDR1 DFQATT and CDR2 SNEGSKA (reference sequence).

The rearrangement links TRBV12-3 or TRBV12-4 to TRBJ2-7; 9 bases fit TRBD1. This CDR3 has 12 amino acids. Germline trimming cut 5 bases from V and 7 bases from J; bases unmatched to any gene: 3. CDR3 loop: CASSTGGWEQYF. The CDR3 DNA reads TGTGCCAGCAGTACAGGGGGCTGGGAGCAGTACTTC.

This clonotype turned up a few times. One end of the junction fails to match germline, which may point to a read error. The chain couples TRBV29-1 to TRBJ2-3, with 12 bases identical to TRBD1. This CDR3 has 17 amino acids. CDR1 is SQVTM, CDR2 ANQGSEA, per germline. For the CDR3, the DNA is TGCAGCGTTGAGTTCGACTTGGGGACAGGGGGCACAGGTACGCAGTATTTT. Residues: CSVEFDLGTGGTGTQYF.

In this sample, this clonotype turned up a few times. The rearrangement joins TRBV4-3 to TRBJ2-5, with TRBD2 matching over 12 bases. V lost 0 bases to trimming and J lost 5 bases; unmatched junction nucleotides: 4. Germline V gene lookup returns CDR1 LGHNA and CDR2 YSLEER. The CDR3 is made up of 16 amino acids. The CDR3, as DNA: TGCGCCAGCAGCCAAGATCTTGGGACTAGCGGGGAGACCCAGTACTTC. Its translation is CASSQDLGTSGETQYF.

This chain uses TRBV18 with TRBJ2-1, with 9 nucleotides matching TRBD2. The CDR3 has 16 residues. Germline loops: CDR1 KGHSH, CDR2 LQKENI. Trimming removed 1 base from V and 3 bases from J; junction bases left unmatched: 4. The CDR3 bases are TGTGCCAGCTCACCACGACTAGCGGCCCTCTACAATGAGCAGTTCTTC. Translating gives CASSPRLAALYNEQFF. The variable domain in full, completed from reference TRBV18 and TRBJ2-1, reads NAGVMQNPRHLVRRRGQEARLRCSPMKGHSHVYWYRQLPEEGLKFMVYLQKENIIDESGMPKERFSAEFPKEGPSILRIQQVVRGDSAAYFCASSPRLAALYNEQFFGPGTRLTVL.

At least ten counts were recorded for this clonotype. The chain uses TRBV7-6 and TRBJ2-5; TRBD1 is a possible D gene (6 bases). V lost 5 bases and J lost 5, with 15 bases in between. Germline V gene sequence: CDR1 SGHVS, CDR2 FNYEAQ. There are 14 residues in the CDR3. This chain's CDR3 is CASSRGQRWETQYF. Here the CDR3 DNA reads TGTGCCAGCAGCCGAGGACAGCGGTGGGAGACCCAGTACTTC. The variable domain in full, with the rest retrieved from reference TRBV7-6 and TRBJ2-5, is GAGVSQSPRYKVTKRGQDVALRCDPISGHVSLYWYRQALGQGPEFLTYFNYEAQQDKSGLPNDRFSAERPEGSISTLTIQRTEQRDSAMYRCASSRGQRWETQYFGPGTRLLVL.

In nucleotides, the CDR3 is TGTGCTAGGGGACAGGGAAACTATGGCTACACCTTC. Residues: CARGQGNYGYTF. This chain uses TRBV7-9 with TRBJ1-2, with 9 nucleotides matching TRBD1. The CDR3 is made up of 12 amino acids. The germline V gene has CDR1 SEHNR and CDR2 FQNEAQ (reference sequence). The full variable domain, in which reference TRBV7-9 and TRBJ1-2 provide the parts outside the CDR3, is DTGVSQNPRHKITKRGQNVTFRCDPISEHNRLYWYRQTLGQGPEFLTYFQNEAQLEKSRLLSDRFSAERPKGSFSTLEIQRTEQGDSAMYLCARGQGNYGYTFGSGTRLTVV.

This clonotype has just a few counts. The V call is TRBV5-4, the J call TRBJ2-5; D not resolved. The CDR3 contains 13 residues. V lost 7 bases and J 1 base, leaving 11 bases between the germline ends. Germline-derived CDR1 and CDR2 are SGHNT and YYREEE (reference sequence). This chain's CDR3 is CASQPGFQETQYF. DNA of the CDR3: TGTGCCAGCCAACCAGGATTCCAAGAGACCCAGTACTTC.

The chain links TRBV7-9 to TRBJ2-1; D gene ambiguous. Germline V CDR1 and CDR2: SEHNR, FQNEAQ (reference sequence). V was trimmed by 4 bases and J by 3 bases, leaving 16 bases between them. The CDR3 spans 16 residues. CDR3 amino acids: CASSSQSGQVYNEQFF. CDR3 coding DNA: TGTGCCAGCAGCTCTCAATCCGGTCAGGTCTACAATGAGCAGTTCTTC.

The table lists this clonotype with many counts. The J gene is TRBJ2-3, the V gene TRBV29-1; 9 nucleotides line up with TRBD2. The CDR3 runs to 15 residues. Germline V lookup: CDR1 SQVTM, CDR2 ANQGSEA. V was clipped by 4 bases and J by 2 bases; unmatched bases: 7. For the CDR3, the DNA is TGCAGCGTTGTGCAGACTAGCGGCCTCACAGATACGCAGTATTTT. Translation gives CSVVQTSGLTDTQYF.

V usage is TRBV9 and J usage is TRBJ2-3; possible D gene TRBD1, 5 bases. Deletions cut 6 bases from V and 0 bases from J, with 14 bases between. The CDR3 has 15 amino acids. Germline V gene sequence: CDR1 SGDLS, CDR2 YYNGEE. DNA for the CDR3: TGTGCCAGCACCACCCGGACATCTAGCACAGATACGCAGTATTTT. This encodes CASTTRTSSTDTQYF.

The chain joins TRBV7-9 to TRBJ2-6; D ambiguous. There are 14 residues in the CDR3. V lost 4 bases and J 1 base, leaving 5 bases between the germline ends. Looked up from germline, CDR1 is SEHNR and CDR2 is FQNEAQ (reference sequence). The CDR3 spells CASSWASGANVLTF. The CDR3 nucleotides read TGTGCCAGCAGCTGGGCATCTGGGGCCAACGTCCTGACTTTC.

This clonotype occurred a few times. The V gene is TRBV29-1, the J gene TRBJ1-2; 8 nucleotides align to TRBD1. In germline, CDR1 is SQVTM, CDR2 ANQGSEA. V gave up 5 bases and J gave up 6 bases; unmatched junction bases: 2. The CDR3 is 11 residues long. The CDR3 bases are TGCAGCGTTCGACAGGGGAATGGCTACACCTTC. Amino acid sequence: CSVRQGNGYTF.

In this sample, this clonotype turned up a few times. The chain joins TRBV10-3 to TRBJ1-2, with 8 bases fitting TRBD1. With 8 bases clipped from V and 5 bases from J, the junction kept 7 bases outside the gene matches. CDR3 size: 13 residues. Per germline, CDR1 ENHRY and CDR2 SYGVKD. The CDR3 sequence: CAISEGQEYGYTF. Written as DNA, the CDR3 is TGTGCCATCTCCGAGGGACAGGAATATGGCTACACCTTC.

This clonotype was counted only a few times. CDR3 region: CASSGQGAVGEQFF. The CDR3 DNA follows: TGTGCCAGCAGCGGACAGGGGGCAGTAGGGGAGCAGTTCTTC. This rearrangement joins TRBV6-5 to TRBJ2-1, with 11 positions matching TRBD1. V gave up 6 bases and J gave up 10 bases; unmatched junction bases: 8. Germline V gene sequence: CDR1 MNHEY, CDR2 SVGAGI. The CDR3 spans 14 residues.

CDR3 sequence reads: CASSPPAELTDTQYF. As DNA, the CDR3 is TGTGCCAGCAGTCCCCCAGCGGAGCTCACAGATACGCAGTATTTT. The chain is built from TRBV28 and TRBJ2-3; TRBD2 is a possible D gene (5 bases). V was pared by 5 bases and J by 2 bases, with 14 bases between. The CDR3 length is 15 residues. Germline lookup yields CDR1 MDHEN and CDR2 SYDVKM.

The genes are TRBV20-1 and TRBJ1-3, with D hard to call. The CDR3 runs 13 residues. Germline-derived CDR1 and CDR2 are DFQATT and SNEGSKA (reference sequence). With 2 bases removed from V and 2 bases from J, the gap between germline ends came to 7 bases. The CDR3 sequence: CSARLATGNTIYF. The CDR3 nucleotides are TGCAGTGCTAGACTAGCTACTGGAAACACCATATATTTT.

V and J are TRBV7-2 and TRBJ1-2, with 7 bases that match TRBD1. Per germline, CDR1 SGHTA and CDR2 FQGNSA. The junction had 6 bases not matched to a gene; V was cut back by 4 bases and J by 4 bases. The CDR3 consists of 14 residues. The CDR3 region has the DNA TGTGCCAGCAGCTCCAGGGGGTCCAGCTATGGCTACACCTTC. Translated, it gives CASSSRGSSYGYTF.

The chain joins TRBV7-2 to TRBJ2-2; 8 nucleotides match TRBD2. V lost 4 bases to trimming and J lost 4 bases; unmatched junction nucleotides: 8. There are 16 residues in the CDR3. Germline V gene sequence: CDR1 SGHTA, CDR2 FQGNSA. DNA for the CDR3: TGTGCCAGCAGCTCCGCGGGGGGCCTAGGCACCGGGGAGCTGTTTTTT. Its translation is CASSSAGGLGTGELFF.

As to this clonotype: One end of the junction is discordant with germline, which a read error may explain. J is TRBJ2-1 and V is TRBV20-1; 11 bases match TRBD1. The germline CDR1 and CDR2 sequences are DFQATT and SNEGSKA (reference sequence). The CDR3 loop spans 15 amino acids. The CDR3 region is CSATTDRGRYNGQFF. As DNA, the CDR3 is TGCAGTGCTACCACGGACAGGGGGCGGTACAATGGGCAGTTCTTC.

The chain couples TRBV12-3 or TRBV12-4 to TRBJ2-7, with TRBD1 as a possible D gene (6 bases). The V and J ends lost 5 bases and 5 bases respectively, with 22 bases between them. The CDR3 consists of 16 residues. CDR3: CASSHRQVLKGDEQYF. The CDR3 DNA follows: TGTGCCAGCAGTCACCGACAGGTCCTAAAAGGGGACGAGCAGTACTTC.

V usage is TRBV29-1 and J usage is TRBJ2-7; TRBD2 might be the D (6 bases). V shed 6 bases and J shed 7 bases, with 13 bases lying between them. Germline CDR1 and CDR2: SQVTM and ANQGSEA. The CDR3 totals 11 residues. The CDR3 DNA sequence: TGCAGCGTAGGGGACTTTTGGGAGCAGTACTTC. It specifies CSVGDFWEQYF.

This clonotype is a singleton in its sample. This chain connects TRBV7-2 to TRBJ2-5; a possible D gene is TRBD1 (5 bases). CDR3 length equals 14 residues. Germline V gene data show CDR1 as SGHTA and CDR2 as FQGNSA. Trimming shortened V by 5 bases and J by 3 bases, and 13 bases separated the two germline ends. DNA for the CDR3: TGTGCCAGCAGCACACAGGACGGAGAAGAGACCCAGTACTTC. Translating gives CASSTQDGEETQYF.

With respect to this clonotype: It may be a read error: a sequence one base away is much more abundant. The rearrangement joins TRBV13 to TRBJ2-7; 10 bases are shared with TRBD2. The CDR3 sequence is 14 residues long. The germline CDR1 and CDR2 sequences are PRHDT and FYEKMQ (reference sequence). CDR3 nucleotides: TGTGCCAGCGGACTAGCGGTGCTCTCCGACGAGCAGTACTTC. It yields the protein CASGLAVLSDEQYF.